The 22 T cell receptor beta chains below come from one sample, sequenced in a study of cytomegalovirus exposure and HLA in healthy donors. Amplification used 60 Vbeta primers and 13 Jbeta primers. Here immunoSEQ multiplex PCR was the method, and the copy in TCRdb shows in-frame clones only, minus some. Of about 160,000 clones in the sample, roughly 80% were seen once. Material for sequencing was PBMCs. The receptor set was obtained from a man in his forties or fifties in good health and CMV-seropositive.

In DNA form, the CDR3 reads TGTGCCAGCAGTGAGGACAGCTTCTTCGAGCAGTACTTC. Its translation: CASSEDSFFEQYF. The rearrangement joins TRBV25-1 to TRBJ2-7; maybe TRBD1 (6 bases). Germline loops: CDR1 MGHDK, CDR2 SYGVNS. Trimming removed 3 bases at V and 6 bases at J, with 12 bases between. CDR3 length equals 13 residues.

In DNA, the CDR3 is TGTGCCAGCAGCCCGGATAGGGAGGGGGAGCTGTTTTTT. This codes for CASSPDREGELFF. V is TRBV5-6 and J is TRBJ2-2, with TRBD2 as a possible D gene (5 bases). The CDR3 has 13 amino acids. Germline lookup yields CDR1 SGHDT and CDR2 YYEEEE. V lost 4 bases to trimming and J lost 8 bases, with 12 bases between them.

The chain recombines TRBV4-3 with TRBJ2-3, with D unresolved. Germline CDR1 and CDR2: LGHNA and YSLEER. With 0 bases removed from V and 2 bases from J, the gap between germline ends came to 6 bases. This CDR3 contains 14 residues. The CDR3 spells CASSQERFTDTQYF. DNA of the CDR3: TGCGCCAGCAGCCAAGAGCGGTTCACAGATACGCAGTATTTT.

The chain carries TRBV5-8 and TRBJ1-1; the match to TRBD1 covers 9 bases. This CDR3 region has 14 residues. CDR1 and CDR2 from the germline V gene are SGHTS and YDEGEE. J lost 7 bases, V lost 4 bases, and 8 bases had no gene match. This CDR3 is CASSIGQGRLEAFF. CDR3 sequence (DNA): TGTGCCAGCAGCATCGGACAGGGGCGACTTGAAGCTTTCTTT.

The genes are TRBV4-2 and TRBJ2-3; D perhaps matches TRBD1 (6 bases). This CDR3 region has 17 residues. The V end was cut by 4 bases, the J end by 6 bases, with 23 bases between. The germline CDR1 and CDR2 sequences are LGHNA and YNFKEQ. The CDR3 loop is CASSRLEREGGSDTQYF. For the CDR3, the DNA is TGTGCCAGCAGCCGACTCGAACGTGAAGGGGGATCGGATACGCAGTATTTT.

The chain links TRBV28 to TRBJ2-7, with TRBD1 as a possible D gene (5 bases). The CDR3 totals 16 residues. Trimming cost V 5 bases and J 5 bases, with 22 bases left between them. Germline CDR1 reads MDHEN; CDR2 reads SYDVKM. Here the CDR3 reads CASSPIGAGWKNEQYF. In DNA, the CDR3 is TGTGCCAGCAGTCCGATAGGGGCAGGGTGGAAAAACGAGCAGTACTTC. The full variable domain, completed using reference TRBV28 and TRBJ2-7, is DVKVTQSSRYLVKRTGEKVFLECVQDMDHENMFWYRQDPGLGLRLIYFSYDVKMKEKGDIPEGYSVSREKKERFSLILESASTNQTSMYLCASSPIGAGWKNEQYFGPGTRLTVT.

A single count supports this clone. The chain uses TRBV2 and TRBJ2-7; D is perhaps TRBD2 (5 bases). CDR1 is SNHLY and CDR2 is FYNNEI in the germline V gene. The V and J ends lost 2 bases and 5 bases respectively, with 7 bases between them. The CDR3 runs to 12 residues. The CDR3: CASSEPGDEQYF. In DNA, the CDR3 is TGTGCCAGCAGTGAACCCGGGGACGAGCAGTACTTC.

The chain is built from TRBV9 and TRBJ2-7; tentatively, D is TRBD2 (5 bases). Germline V gene data show CDR1 as SGDLS and CDR2 as YYNGEE. V was shortened by 7 bases and J by 2 bases, with 16 bases between the two germline ends. The CDR3 contains 14 residues. CDR3 protein: CASRETGSTYEQYF. In nucleotides, the CDR3 is TGTGCCAGCCGCGAGACGGGGAGTACCTACGAGCAGTACTTC.

The CDR3 here is CARGTTREAGELFF. CDR3 bases: TGTGCCAGGGGGACTACCCGGGAGGCCGGGGAGCTGTTTTTT. The J gene is TRBJ2-2, the V gene TRBV6-5; 7 nucleotides agree with TRBD2. Germline V CDR1 and CDR2: MNHEY, SVGAGI. This CDR3 comprises 14 residues. Trimming cost V 9 bases and J 6 bases; bases outside gene matches: 10.

The chain is built from TRBV28 and TRBJ2-2; D not certain. The CDR3 runs to 13 residues. V lost 1 base and J lost 7, with 7 bases in between. From germline, CDR1 is MDHEN and CDR2 SYDVKM. CDR3 loop: CASSLFTGGELFF. CDR3 coding DNA: TGTGCCAGCAGTTTATTTACGGGCGGGGAGCTGTTTTTT.

The V gene is TRBV18, the J gene TRBJ1-1; D call uncertain. CDR3 length: 16 amino acids. Germline values: CDR1 KGHSH, CDR2 LQKENI. Trimming pared 1 base from V and 1 base from J, leaving 13 bases between. The CDR3 spells CASSPLRLEGNTEAFF. The CDR3 nucleotides read TGTGCCAGCTCACCACTTAGGCTCGAGGGGAACACTGAAGCTTTCTTT. The full variable domain, rest sourced from reference TRBV18 and TRBJ1-1, is NAGVMQNPRHLVRRRGQEARLRCSPMKGHSHVYWYRQLPEEGLKFMVYLQKENIIDESGMPKERFSAEFPKEGPSILRIQQVVRGDSAAYFCASSPLRLEGNTEAFFGQGTRLTVV.

This clone was found a few times. The J gene is TRBJ1-5, the V gene TRBV19; D ambiguous. This CDR3 comprises 13 residues. Deletions cut 5 bases from V and 5 bases from J, with 10 bases between. Germline assignment: CDR1 LNHDA and CDR2 SQIVND (reference sequence). CDR3 bases: TGTGCCAGTAGTCTCACGGTTGATCAGCCCCAGCATTTT. Translated: CASSLTVDQPQHF.

This CDR3 reads CASSPDRVKVGEQYF. CDR3 DNA sequence: TGTGCCAGCAGCCCCGACAGGGTGAAGGTTGGCGAGCAGTACTTC. V gene TRBV7-2 combines with J gene TRBJ2-7; TRBD1 aligns across 7 bases. With V trimmed by 5 bases and J by 6 bases, 13 bases remained unmatched. Germline V gene data show CDR1 as SGHTA and CDR2 as FQGNSA. This CDR3 has 15 amino acids.

This clone was observed once. The V and J genes are TRBV30 and TRBJ1-2; possibly TRBD1 for D (6 bases). Germline CDR1 and CDR2: GTSNPN and SVGIG (reference sequence). This CDR3 has 15 amino acids. The V gene lost 0 bases and the J gene lost 1 base, with 12 bases spanning the gap. CDR3 in amino acids: CAWSVPGRGNYGYTF. The DNA of the CDR3 is TGTGCCTGGAGTGTACCGGGCAGGGGTAACTATGGCTACACCTTC.

The chain combines TRBV19 with TRBJ2-5, with 7 nucleotides matching TRBD1. The DNA end is a closer match to TRBJ2-7, so the J assignment may be wrong. The CDR3 is made up of 15 amino acids. The germline V gene encodes CDR1 LNHDA and CDR2 SQIVND (reference sequence). The DNA for the CDR3 is TGTGCCAGTAGTACGGTCGAGGGGGCTTCCTACGAGCAGTACTTC. Translating it yields CASSTVEGASYEQYF.

To note about this clone: This same CDR3 is encoded by further DNA sequences in the sample. V usage is TRBV9 and J usage is TRBJ2-7; 12 nucleotides match TRBD2. The CDR3 runs to 15 residues. The V gene's germline CDR1 is SGDLS and CDR2 YYNGEE. Trimming at V came to 2 bases and at J to 2 bases, leaving 2 bases not matched to a gene. The CDR3 region has the DNA TGTGCCAGCAGCGTGGCTAGCGGGAGGGCCTACGAGCAGTACTTC. Translation gives CASSVASGRAYEQYF. Together with reference TRBV9 and TRBJ2-7, the CDR3 gives the full variable domain: DSGVTQTPKHLITATGQRVTLRCSPRSGDLSVYWYQQSLDQGLQFLIQYYNGEERAKGNILERFSAQQFPDLHSELNLSSLELGDSALYFCASSVASGRAYEQYFGPGTRLTVT.

This clone occurred once. The chain links TRBV7-2 to TRBJ1-5; 9 positions agree with TRBD1. V lost 3 bases, J lost 0 bases, and 3 bases stayed unmatched. CDR3 size: 16 residues. Germline lookup yields CDR1 SGHTA and CDR2 FQGNSA. The CDR3 spells CASSFTGGNSNQPQHF. CDR3 DNA sequence: TGTGCCAGCAGCTTTACAGGGGGCAATAGCAATCAGCCCCAGCATTTT.

This clone appeared a few times. The chain uses TRBV4-3 and TRBJ1-5; D is possibly TRBD1 (5 bases). The CDR3 has 15 amino acids. CDR1 and CDR2 from the germline V gene are LGHNA and YSLEER. Deletions cut 1 base from V and 5 bases from J, with 12 bases between. CDR3 nucleotides: TGCGCCAGCAGCCAAGCCGGCAGGGCCGATCAGCCCCAGCATTTT. Amino acids: CASSQAGRADQPQHF.

The V call is TRBV6-1, the J call TRBJ1-3; the match to TRBD1 covers 9 bases. The germline V gene encodes CDR1 MNHNS and CDR2 SASEGT. The CDR3 is made up of 14 amino acids. Trimming cost V 5 bases and J 4 bases; bases outside gene matches: 3. This CDR3 is CASSHRGQGNTIYF. DNA of the CDR3: TGTGCCAGCAGTCACAGGGGGCAGGGAAACACCATATATTTT.

The chain joins TRBV6-6 to TRBJ2-7; maybe TRBD1 (6 bases). Germline CDR1 reads MNHNY; CDR2 reads SVGAGI (reference sequence). V was pared by 6 bases and J by 7 bases, with 10 bases between. This CDR3 has 11 amino acids. In nucleotides, the CDR3 is TGTGCCAGCAGCGAACAGGGTGAGCAGTACTTC. This encodes CASSEQGEQYF.

The chain combines TRBV5-6 with TRBJ2-7; TRBD2 matches at 13 bases. This CDR3 spans 17 amino acids. V was clipped by 4 bases and J by 6 bases; unmatched bases: 13. The germline V gene has CDR1 SGHDT and CDR2 YYEEEE. CDR3 bases: TGTGCCAGCAGCCGGACTAGCGGGAGATTCGGCTACTTCGAGCAGTACTTC. Translated, it gives CASSRTSGRFGYFEQYF.

For this clone: This same CDR3 is encoded by further DNA sequences in the sample. This rearrangement joins TRBV5-6 to TRBJ2-7; no clear D gene. Per germline, CDR1 SGHDT and CDR2 YYEEEE. The CDR3 runs to 13 residues. Trimming pared 2 bases from V and 1 base from J, leaving 7 bases between. The CDR3, as DNA: TGTGCCAGCAGCTTCGGGTCGTCCTACGAGCAGTACTTC. This sequence encodes CASSFGSSYEQYF.